The T cell receptor beta chain under discussion was sequenced for a study of cytomegalovirus exposure and HLA in healthy donors. Study observations and caveats: Relative to equally common others, HLA-associated TCR beta chains showed greater clonal expansion in a later analysis. Fewer N-insertions than the roughly 630-donor mean were reportedly shown by an Asian-associated ancestry cluster in a later analysis.

The PCR was carried out with 60 Vbeta primers and 13 Jbeta primers. Measured with immunoSEQ multiplex PCR; TCRdb has only the in-frame clones, and not every one. The sample includes approximately 150,000 clones, about 79% of them seen just once. Germline V CDR1 and CDR2: SGHVS, FQNEAQ. J was trimmed by 0 bases and V by 3 bases; bases with no gene match: 6. The CDR3 is made up of 18 amino acids. Concerning this clone itself: Its matching antigen is unknown.

The chain employs TRBV7-8 and TRBJ2-3; 13 bases fit TRBD2. This clonotype originated in a male donor in good health and CMV-seronegative. The specimen was PBMCs. The CDR3 bases are TGTGCCAGCAGCTTTCTGGGGGGACTAGCGGGAAGCACAGATACGCAGTATTTT. Its protein product is CASSFLGGLAGSTDTQYF.